A selection of T cell receptor beta chains follows, all from one sample in a study of blood T cell repertoires in COVID-19. Measured with immunoSEQ multiplex PCR; TCRdb has only the in-frame clones, and not every one. The sample records about half a million clones, 89% being singletons. The sample consisted of peripheral blood. These receptors were taken from a man between 18 and 29 years old with COVID-19, enrolled during active disease. Each CDR3 is given with its conserved first and last residue. The order of the fields is V gene, clone size, J gene, D gene, CDR3 protein, CDR3 DNA. D genes are given only for firm matches. Size tells how often a clone was seen (once, few, many) or the class of an expanded clone, and some rows leave it out.

v_gene: TRBV4-2
abundance: once
j_gene: TRBJ1-4
d_gene: TRBD1
CDR3aa: CASSQDPRTGTNEKLFF
CDR3nt: TGTGCCAGCAGCCAAGATCCCAGGACAGGGACTAATGAAAAACTGTTTTTT

v_gene: TRBV18
abundance: .
j_gene: TRBJ2-5
d_gene: TRBD2
CDR3aa: CASSSPRLAGHQETQYF
CDR3nt: TGTGCCAGCTCATCCCCTCGACTAGCGGGGCACCAAGAGACCCAGTACTTC

v_gene: TRBV5-1
abundance: .
j_gene: TRBJ1-3
d_gene: TRBD1
CDR3aa: CASSLNTGGGNTIYF
CDR3nt: TGCGCCAGCAGCCTTAACACAGGGGGCGGAAACACCATATATTTT

v_gene: TRBV28
abundance: .
j_gene: TRBJ1-1
d_gene: .
CDR3aa: CASLPAGNTEAFF
CDR3nt: TGTGCCAGCCTTCCTGCGGGGAACACTGAAGCTTTCTTT

v_gene: TRBV19
abundance: .
j_gene: TRBJ1-5
d_gene: .
CDR3aa: CASSITRVSNQPQHF
CDR3nt: TGTGCCAGTAGTATAACCAGGGTGAGCAATCAGCCCCAGCATTTT

v_gene: TRBV16
abundance: few
j_gene: TRBJ2-1
d_gene: .
CDR3aa: CASSPRTQYNEQFF
CDR3nt: TGTGCCAGCAGCCCCCGGACACAGTACAATGAGCAGTTCTTC

v_gene: TRBV6-5
abundance: .
j_gene: TRBJ1-4
d_gene: .
CDR3aa: CATTGLTTNEKLFF
CDR3nt: TGTGCCACCACAGGGCTTACAACTAATGAAAAACTGTTTTTT

v_gene: TRBV5-4
abundance: .
j_gene: TRBJ2-3
d_gene: TRBD2
CDR3aa: CASSLAGGETDTQYF
CDR3nt: TGTGCCAGCAGCTTGGCGGGAGGGGAGACAGATACGCAGTATTTT

v_gene: TRBV12-3/TRBV12-4
abundance: .
j_gene: TRBJ2-3
d_gene: .
CDR3aa: CASSRGTDTQYF
CDR3nt: TGTGCCAGCTCTCGCGGCACAGATACGCAGTATTTT

v_gene: TRBV18
abundance: .
j_gene: TRBJ2-1
d_gene: .
CDR3aa: CASAGTSPRDEQFF
CDR3nt: TGTGCCAGTGCCGGGACTTCCCCCCGGGATGAGCAGTTCTTC

v_gene: TRBV7-6
abundance: .
j_gene: TRBJ2-5
d_gene: TRBD2
CDR3aa: CASSTSAYVGETQYF
CDR3nt: TGTGCCAGCAGCACTAGCGCTTACGTGGGAGAGACCCAGTACTTC

v_gene: TRBV6-5
abundance: .
j_gene: TRBJ1-6
d_gene: TRBD1
CDR3aa: CASSYLRTGNNSPLHF
CDR3nt: TGTGCCAGCAGTTACCTGAGGACAGGGAATAATTCACCCCTCCACTTT

v_gene: TRBV27
abundance: .
j_gene: TRBJ2-1
d_gene: .
CDR3aa: CASRGSGHNEQFF
CDR3nt: TGTGCCAGCCGGGGGTCAGGGCACAATGAGCAGTTCTTC

v_gene: TRBV4-1
abundance: .
j_gene: TRBJ1-5
d_gene: TRBD1
CDR3aa: CASSLLQGENQPQHF
CDR3nt: TGCGCCAGCAGCCTCCTGCAGGGGGAGAATCAGCCCCAGCATTTT

v_gene: TRBV11-1
abundance: once
j_gene: TRBJ2-5
d_gene: .
CDR3aa: CASSQTTTGETQYF
CDR3nt: TGTGCCAGCAGCCAGACTACCACGGGAGAGACCCAGTACTTC

v_gene: TRBV5-1
abundance: .
j_gene: TRBJ2-2
d_gene: TRBD1
CDR3aa: CASSWDSNTGELFF
CDR3nt: TGCGCCAGCAGCTGGGACAGCAACACCGGGGAGCTGTTTTTT

v_gene: TRBV6-5
abundance: few
j_gene: TRBJ1-1
d_gene: .
CDR3aa: CASSYSPTGTEAFF
CDR3nt: TGTGCCAGCAGTTACTCGCCCACCGGCACTGAAGCTTTCTTT

v_gene: TRBV3-1/TRBV3-2
abundance: .
j_gene: TRBJ2-3
d_gene: .
CDR3aa: CASSQEVPGSGGTDTQYF
CDR3nt: TGTGCCAGCAGCCAAGAAGTTCCTGGTAGCGGAGGCACAGATACGCAGTATTTT

v_gene: TRBV10-2
abundance: .
j_gene: TRBJ2-3
d_gene: TRBD2
CDR3aa: CATLPPGLAEYTQYF
CDR3nt: TGCGCCACCCTGCCACCGGGACTAGCTGAGTATACGCAGTATTTT

v_gene: TRBV30
abundance: .
j_gene: TRBJ1-3
d_gene: .
CDR3aa: CAWSETGPGNTIYF
CDR3nt: TGTGCCTGGAGTGAGACGGGTCCTGGAAACACCATATATTTT

v_gene: TRBV7-9
abundance: .
j_gene: TRBJ2-1
d_gene: .
CDR3aa: CASRWTGRGNEQFF
CDR3nt: TGTGCCAGCCGGTGGACAGGGAGGGGCAATGAGCAGTTCTTC

v_gene: TRBV29-1
abundance: .
j_gene: TRBJ2-3
d_gene: .
CDR3aa: CSVVEGSDSTDTQYF
CDR3nt: TGCAGCGTTGTGGAGGGCTCAGATAGCACAGATACGCAGTATTTT

v_gene: TRBV9
abundance: .
j_gene: TRBJ2-1
d_gene: TRBD2
CDR3aa: CASSVTGRGEQFF
CDR3nt: TGTGCCAGCAGCGTAACGGGGAGGGGTGAGCAGTTCTTC

v_gene: TRBV6-5
abundance: few
j_gene: TRBJ2-1
d_gene: TRBD2
CDR3aa: CASSYSLITGGNEQFF
CDR3nt: TGTGCCAGCAGTTACTCACTTATTACGGGGGGCAATGAGCAGTTCTTC

v_gene: TRBV7-9
abundance: once
j_gene: TRBJ1-5
d_gene: .
CDR3aa: CASSLSTDVQPQHF
CDR3nt: TGTGCCAGCAGCTTAAGCACAGATGTGCAGCCCCAGCATTTT

v_gene: TRBV18
abundance: .
j_gene: TRBJ1-2
d_gene: .
CDR3aa: CASSPGTNYGYTF
CDR3nt: TGTGCCAGCTCACCAGGGACAAACTATGGCTACACCTTC

v_gene: TRBV29-1
abundance: .
j_gene: TRBJ2-7
d_gene: .
CDR3aa: CSGRTGSYEQYF
CDR3nt: TGCAGCGGACGAACAGGCTCCTACGAGCAGTACTTC

v_gene: TRBV29-1
abundance: .
j_gene: TRBJ2-7
d_gene: TRBD1
CDR3aa: CSVRTGSSYEQYF
CDR3nt: TGCAGCGTGAGGACAGGTAGCTCCTACGAGCAGTACTTC

v_gene: TRBV4-1
abundance: .
j_gene: TRBJ2-3
d_gene: .
CDR3aa: CASSPGAGDTDTQYF
CDR3nt: TGCGCCAGCAGCCCAGGGGCGGGGGACACAGATACGCAGTATTTT

v_gene: TRBV24-1
abundance: .
j_gene: TRBJ2-7
d_gene: TRBD2
CDR3aa: CATSDPGTKPYEQYF
CDR3nt: TGTGCCACCAGTGACCCCGGGACTAAACCCTACGAGCAGTACTTC

v_gene: TRBV6-1
abundance: .
j_gene: TRBJ2-7
d_gene: TRBD1
CDR3aa: CASSEFRSGQGFYEQYF
CDR3nt: TGTGCCAGCAGTGAATTCAGGTCGGGACAGGGTTTCTACGAGCAGTACTTC

v_gene: TRBV6-5
abundance: .
j_gene: TRBJ1-1
d_gene: TRBD1
CDR3aa: CASSYLGGREAFF
CDR3nt: TGTGCCAGCAGTTACCTAGGGGGCCGGGAAGCTTTCTTT

v_gene: TRBV6-5
abundance: .
j_gene: TRBJ1-6
d_gene: TRBD1
CDR3aa: CASSSDRVLSPLHF
CDR3nt: TGTGCCAGCAGCTCTGACAGGGTACTATCACCCCTCCACTTT

v_gene: TRBV5-1
abundance: .
j_gene: TRBJ1-4
d_gene: TRBD1
CDR3aa: CASGRTGLNEKLFF
CDR3nt: TGCGCCAGCGGACGGACAGGCCTTAATGAAAAACTGTTTTTT

v_gene: TRBV27
abundance: .
j_gene: TRBJ2-1
d_gene: TRBD2
CDR3aa: CASSFTPFPSGMNEQFF
CDR3nt: TGTGCCAGCAGTTTCACCCCTTTTCCTAGCGGGATGAATGAGCAGTTCTTC

v_gene: TRBV6-1
abundance: once
j_gene: TRBJ2-5
d_gene: .
CDR3aa: CASSELPQGETQYF
CDR3nt: TGTGCCAGCAGTGAGCTACCTCAGGGGGAGACCCAGTACTTC

v_gene: TRBV18
abundance: .
j_gene: TRBJ2-1
d_gene: TRBD2
CDR3aa: CASSGSSGGNNEQFF
CDR3nt: TGTGCCAGCTCCGGATCTAGCGGGGGGAACAATGAGCAGTTCTTC